A selection of T cell receptor beta chains follows, all from one sample in a study of T-cell memory formation after mild COVID-19. One entry per CDR3 protein results from TCRdb running MiXCR on the 5' RACE reads. The profile shows 450,000 or so distinct CDR3 sequences, 20% to 25% of them singletons. The sample consisted of PBMCs or a T cell subset sorted from them (not recorded which). The receptors were gathered from an adult woman who had mild COVID-19 (a few samples of this study predate the infection). Cell type and time point are not known. The CDR3 runs from the conserved cysteine through the conserved F or W. The order of the fields is clone size, J gene, D gene, CDR3 length, V gene, CDR3 DNA, CDR3 protein. A D gene is named only where the DNA matches it firmly. Not all rows give a size; the values are once, few, many and, for expanded clones, a class.

>.|TRBJ2-7|.|15|TRBV6-5
TGTGCCAGCAGTAATGGACGGGGGGCCCCCTACGAGCAGTACTTC
CASSNGRGAPYEQYF
>.|TRBJ2-3|TRBD2|17|TRBV9
TGTGCCAGCAGCGTAGGGTTTGCGGGAGCTGCTTCAGATACGCAGTATTTT
CASSVGFAGAASDTQYF
>.|TRBJ2-7|.|11|TRBV12-3/TRBV12-4
TGTGCCAGCAGTTTGGGCCACGAGAAGTACTTC
CASSLGHEKYF
>few|TRBJ2-1|TRBD2|12|TRBV11-2
TGTGCCAGCAGCCCAAACCCGGGACTAGTCCTTTTC
CASSPNPGLVLF
>.|TRBJ2-7|.|15|TRBV2
TGTGCCAGCAGTGAGGTGACTGAGTGGTGGAACGAGCAGTACTTC
CASSEVTEWWNEQYF
>few|TRBJ2-2|.|15|TRBV5-6
TGTGCCAGCAGCTTACGGGGAACGAACACCGGGGAGCTGTTTTTT
CASSLRGTNTGELFF
>few|TRBJ1-1|.|10|TRBV19
TGTGCCAGTGGAGGCGGTCAAGCTTTCTTT
CASGGGQAFF
>.|TRBJ2-2|.|17|TRBV12-3/TRBV12-4
TGTGCCAGCAGTTTAGCTAGTCGGAGGAGGTACACCGGGGAGCTGTTTTTT
CASSLASRRRYTGELFF
>.|TRBJ2-5|TRBD1|14|TRBV12-5
TGTGCTAGTGGTTTAACCGACAGGGGAGAGACCCAGTACTTC
CASGLTDRGETQYF
>.|TRBJ1-2|.|15|TRBV7-2
TGTGCCAGCAGCTACAAGACAGGAGGGCCCTATGGCTACACCTTC
CASSYKTGGPYGYTF
>.|TRBJ2-1|TRBD2|12|TRBV20-1
TGCAGTGCTAGAGTGGCGGGAGGACCGAAGTTCTTC
CSARVAGGPKFF
>many|TRBJ2-5|.|14|TRBV6-1
TGTGCCAGCAGGGCCGGGCCCTATTTCGCGACCCAGTACTTC
CASRAGPYFATQYF
>.|TRBJ1-2|TRBD1|13|TRBV7-9
TGTGCCAGCAGCTTAGGACAGGGGAATGGCTACACCTTC
CASSLGQGNGYTF
>.|TRBJ1-1|.|15|TRBV11-3
TGTGCCAGCAGCTTAAGTCCCACGCGGAACACTGAAGCTTTCTTT
CASSLSPTRNTEAFF
>.|TRBJ1-3|TRBD1|14|TRBV11-2
TGTGCCAGCAGGGAGGACAGGGAGAGGAACACCATATATTTT
CASREDRERNTIYF
>few|TRBJ2-2|.|14|TRBV30
TGTGCCCGCTGGGACTCCAGTAACACCGGGGAGCTGTTTTTT
CARWDSSNTGELFF
>few|TRBJ1-6|.|13|TRBV20-1
TGCAGTGCTAGAGTAGCCGCTAATTCACCCCTCCACTTT
CSARVAANSPLHF
>.|TRBJ1-5|.|15|TRBV20-1
TGCAGTGCGACGGACAAGGCTTATAGCAATCAGCCCCAGCATTTT
CSATDKAYSNQPQHF
>.|TRBJ2-1|.|15|TRBV4-3
TGCGCCAGCAGCCAAGACTCGGGATCCTACAATGAGCAGTTCTTC
CASSQDSGSYNEQFF
>few|TRBJ1-5|TRBD1|16|TRBV4-1
TGCGCCAGCAGCGATACAGGGGGTCGGAGCAATCAGCCCCAGCATTTT
CASSDTGGRSNQPQHF
>.|TRBJ1-1|.|11|TRBV30
TGTGCCTGGAACGAGAACACTGAAGCTTTCTTT
CAWNENTEAFF
>few|TRBJ2-3|TRBD2|14|TRBV10-3
TGTGCCATCAGTCCGGGACTAGAGTCGGATACGCAGTATTTT
CAISPGLESDTQYF
>.|TRBJ2-7|.|15|TRBV6-1
TGTGCCAGCAGTGCCCCCTTGAGCAGCTCCTACGAGCAGTACTTC
CASSAPLSSSYEQYF
>.|TRBJ1-1|.|15|TRBV5-5
TGTGCCAGCAGCTTGACCACCCTGGGGGGTGCTGAAGCTTTCTTT
CASSLTTLGGAEAFF
>few|TRBJ2-7|.|12|TRBV11-3
TGTGCCAGCAGCTCGGAGATCATCGAGCAGTACTTC
CASSSEIIEQYF
>few|TRBJ2-1|.|13|TRBV12-3/TRBV12-4
TGTGCCAGCAGGAGGGGTCCGCCGAATGAGCAGTTCTTC
CASRRGPPNEQFF
>.|TRBJ1-2|TRBD1|13|TRBV7-2
TGTGCCAGCAGCCAGGGACAGGGGATTGGCTACACCTTC
CASSQGQGIGYTF
>few|TRBJ1-4|TRBD1|18|TRBV7-9
TGTGCCAGCAGCTGGGGACAGGGGGTGATTGCAACTAATGAAAAACTGTTTTTT
CASSWGQGVIATNEKLFF
>.|TRBJ2-1|TRBD2|18|TRBV7-9
TGTGCCAGCAGCCCCCGGGCTTTCCGGGAGGCCCTGTGGAATGAGCAGTTCTTC
CASSPRAFREALWNEQFF